The present entry profiles one TCR beta chain with its context. Its target is unknown. Other DNA variants within this sample encode the same CDR3. This entry belongs to a study of T cell responses to AZD1222 COVID-19 vaccine. The data were produced by immunoSEQ multiplex PCR, yet TCRdb's version contains in-frame clones alone and is incomplete. The table has roughly 140,000 clones, around 90% seen once. Points from the study as a whole: After two AZD1222 doses, spike-specific TCR breadth and depth rose versus day 0. A reported finding is that nearly half of spike-specific TCRs target unmutated variant regions. Only a handful of AZD1222 recipients were seropositive at baseline.

Recipients boosted at about 4 weeks or about 12 weeks are pooled. This material consisted of peripheral blood, taken 28 days after the second AZD1222 dose. This clonotype originated in an adult who received the AZD1222 COVID-19 vaccine.

This chain's CDR3 is CASSSGLHEQYF. Written as DNA, the CDR3 is TGCGCCAGCAGCTCTGGACTTCACGAGCAGTACTTC. V is TRBV5-1 and J is TRBJ2-7; D perhaps matches TRBD2 (5 bases). V was shortened by 3 bases and J by 5 bases, with 9 bases between the two germline ends. The CDR3 runs to 12 residues. Germline V lookup: CDR1 SGHRS, CDR2 YFSETQ.